This T cell receptor (beta chain) originates from a study of radiation and T cells in renal cell carcinoma. Whole-study findings and limits: From baseline, blood top tumor clonotypes peaked at 2 weeks post-radiation. Without pretreatment biopsies, baseline tumor clonotype presence was undetermined.

The CDR3 spans 14 residues. The ends lost 7 bases at V and 2 bases at J; junction bases unmatched: 6. The germline gives CDR1 LNHDA, CDR2 SQIVND (reference sequence). Notes on this clone: The antigen is unknown.

Here immunoSEQ multiplex PCR was the method, and the copy in TCRdb shows in-frame clones only, minus some. This sample carries approximately 80,000 clones, approximately 90% of them seen once, and the ten largest clones take 6%. Time point given: blood 4 weeks post-SBRT, at nephrectomy. The treatment here: 15 Gy SBRT to primary tumor, nephrectomy 4 weeks later. Nephrectomy followed 15 Gy stereotactic body radiation by 4 weeks. The sample here was blood, taken from a patient whose treatment included radiotherapy and nephrectomy. V and J are TRBV19 and TRBJ1-2, with TRBD1 identical over 8 bases. This receptor was obtained from a woman in her 70s with renal cell carcinoma. CDR3 coding DNA: TGTGCCAGTACCGTGACAGGGGAAAACTATGGCTACACCTTC. Its translation: CASTVTGENYGYTF.